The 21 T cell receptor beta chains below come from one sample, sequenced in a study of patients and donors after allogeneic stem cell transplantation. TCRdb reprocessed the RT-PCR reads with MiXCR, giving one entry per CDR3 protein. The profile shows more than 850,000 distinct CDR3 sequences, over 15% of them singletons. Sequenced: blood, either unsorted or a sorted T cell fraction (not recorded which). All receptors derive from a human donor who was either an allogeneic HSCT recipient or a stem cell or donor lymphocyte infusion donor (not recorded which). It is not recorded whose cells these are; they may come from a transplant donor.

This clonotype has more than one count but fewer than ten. CDR3 nucleotide sequence: TGTGCCAGCAGCCTGGGCCAGGGGGCGCGTGAGCAGTTCTTC. Amino acid sequence: CASSLGQGAREQFF. The rearrangement joins TRBV7-3 to TRBJ2-1; TRBD1 matches 8 bases. V was clipped by 5 bases and J by 9 bases; unmatched bases: 9. This CDR3 comprises 14 residues. The germline V gene has CDR1 SGHTA and CDR2 FQGTGA.

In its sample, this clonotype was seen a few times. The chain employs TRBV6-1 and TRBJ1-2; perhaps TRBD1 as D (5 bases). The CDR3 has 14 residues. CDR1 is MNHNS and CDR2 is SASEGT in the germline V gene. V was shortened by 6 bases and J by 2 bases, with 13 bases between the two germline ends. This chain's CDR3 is CASSRGGQNYGYTF. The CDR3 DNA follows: TGTGCCAGCAGCCGGGGCGGGCAGAACTATGGCTACACCTTC.

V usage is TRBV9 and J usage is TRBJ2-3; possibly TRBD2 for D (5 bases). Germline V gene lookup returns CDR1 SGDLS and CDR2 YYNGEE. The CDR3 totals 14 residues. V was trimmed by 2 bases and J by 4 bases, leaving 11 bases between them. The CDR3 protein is CASSVDSIPDTQYF. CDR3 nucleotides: TGTGCCAGCAGCGTGGACTCTATACCAGATACGCAGTATTTT.

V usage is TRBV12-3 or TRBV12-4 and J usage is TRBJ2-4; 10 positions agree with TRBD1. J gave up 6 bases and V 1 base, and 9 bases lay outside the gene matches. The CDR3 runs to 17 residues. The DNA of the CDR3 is TGTGCCAGCAGTTTAGTGGGCTTGACAGGGGGCTTAAACATTCAGTACTTC. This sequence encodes CASSLVGLTGGLNIQYF.

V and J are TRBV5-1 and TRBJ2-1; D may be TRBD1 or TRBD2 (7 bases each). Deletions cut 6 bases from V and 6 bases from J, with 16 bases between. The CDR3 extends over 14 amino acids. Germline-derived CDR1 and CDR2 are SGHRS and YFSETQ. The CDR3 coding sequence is TGCGCCAGCAAAGGGCAGGGGGGGAGCAATGAGCAGTTCTTC. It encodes CASKGQGGSNEQFF.

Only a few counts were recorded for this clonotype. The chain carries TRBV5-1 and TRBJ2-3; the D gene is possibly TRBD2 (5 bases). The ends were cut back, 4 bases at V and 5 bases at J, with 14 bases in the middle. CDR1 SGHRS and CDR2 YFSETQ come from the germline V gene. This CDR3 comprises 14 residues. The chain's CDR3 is CASSQRVFGDTQYF. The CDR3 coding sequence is TGCGCCAGCAGCCAGAGGGTTTTTGGAGATACGCAGTATTTT.

DNA for the CDR3: TGTGCCAGCAGCTTAGCGCAGATAAGGACTAGCGGGACCACCTCCTACAATGAGCAGTTCTTC. This sequence encodes CASSLAQIRTSGTTSYNEQFF. The chain couples TRBV11-1 to TRBJ2-1, with 12 bases fitting TRBD2. The V gene's germline CDR1 is SGHAT and CDR2 FQDESV (reference sequence). The CDR3 is made up of 21 amino acids. The ends lost 0 bases at V and 0 bases at J; junction bases unmatched: 12. The full variable domain, with the rest looked up from reference TRBV11-1 and TRBJ2-1, is EAEVAQSPRYKITEKSQAVAFWCDPISGHATLYWYRQILGQGPELLVQFQDESVVDDSQLPKDRFSAERLKGVDSTLKIQPAELGDSAMYLCASSLAQIRTSGTTSYNEQFFGPGTRLTVL.

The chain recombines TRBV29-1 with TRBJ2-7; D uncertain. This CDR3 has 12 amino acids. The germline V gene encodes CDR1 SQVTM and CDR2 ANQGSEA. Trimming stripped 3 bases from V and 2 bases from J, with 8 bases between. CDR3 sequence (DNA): TGCAGCGTTGAGTATGGCCCCTACGAGCAGTACTTC. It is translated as CSVEYGPYEQYF.

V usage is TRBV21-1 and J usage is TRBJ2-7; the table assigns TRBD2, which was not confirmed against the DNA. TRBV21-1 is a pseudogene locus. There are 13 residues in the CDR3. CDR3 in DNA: TGTGCCACTGCTTTCGGCGGGGAGTACGAGCAGTACTTC. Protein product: CATAFGGEYEQYF.

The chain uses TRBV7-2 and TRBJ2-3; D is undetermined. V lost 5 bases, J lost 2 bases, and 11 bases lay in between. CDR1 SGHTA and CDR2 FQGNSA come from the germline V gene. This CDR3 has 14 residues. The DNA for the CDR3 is TGTGCCAGCAGCAAATTAGGGATCACAGATACGCAGTATTTT. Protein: CASSKLGITDTQYF.

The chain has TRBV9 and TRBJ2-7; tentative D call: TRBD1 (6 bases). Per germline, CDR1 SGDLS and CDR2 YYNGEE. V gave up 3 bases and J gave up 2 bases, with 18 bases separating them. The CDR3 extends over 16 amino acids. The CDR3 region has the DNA TGTGCCAGCAGCGGGACAACAGGGAGTGGAACCTACGAGCAGTACTTC. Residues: CASSGTTGSGTYEQYF.

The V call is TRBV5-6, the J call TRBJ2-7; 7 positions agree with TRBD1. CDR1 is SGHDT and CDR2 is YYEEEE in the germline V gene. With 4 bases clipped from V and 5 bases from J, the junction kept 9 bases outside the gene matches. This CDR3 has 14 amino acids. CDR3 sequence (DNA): TGTGCCAGCAGCCTACAGGGGCGCCCCCACGAGCAGTACTTC. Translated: CASSLQGRPHEQYF. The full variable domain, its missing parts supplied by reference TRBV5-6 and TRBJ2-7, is DAGVTQSPTHLIKTRGQQVTLRCSPKSGHDTVSWYQQALGQGPQFIFQYYEEEERQRGNFPDRFSGHQFPNYSSELNVNALLLGDSALYLCASSLQGRPHEQYFGPGTRLTVT.

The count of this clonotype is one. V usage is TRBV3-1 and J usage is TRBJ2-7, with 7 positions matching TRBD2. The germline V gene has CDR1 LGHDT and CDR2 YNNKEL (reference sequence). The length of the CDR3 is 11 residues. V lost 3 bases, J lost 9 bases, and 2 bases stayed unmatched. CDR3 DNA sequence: TGTGCCAGCAGCCAGGGAGGGCGGCAGTACTTC. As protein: CASSQGGRQYF.

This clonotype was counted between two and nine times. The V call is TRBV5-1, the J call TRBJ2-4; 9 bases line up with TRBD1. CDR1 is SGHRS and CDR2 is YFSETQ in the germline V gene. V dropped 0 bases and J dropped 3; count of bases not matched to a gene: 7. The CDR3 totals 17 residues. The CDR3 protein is CASSLATGGLGKNIQYF. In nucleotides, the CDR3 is TGCGCCAGCAGCTTGGCCACAGGGGGCTTGGGCAAAAACATTCAGTACTTC.

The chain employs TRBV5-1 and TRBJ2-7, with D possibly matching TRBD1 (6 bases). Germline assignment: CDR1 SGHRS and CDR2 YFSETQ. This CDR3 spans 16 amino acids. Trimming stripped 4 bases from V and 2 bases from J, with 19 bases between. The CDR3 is CASSLIDGTNTYEQYF. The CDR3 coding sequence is TGCGCCAGCAGCCTAATCGACGGGACAAATACCTACGAGCAGTACTTC.

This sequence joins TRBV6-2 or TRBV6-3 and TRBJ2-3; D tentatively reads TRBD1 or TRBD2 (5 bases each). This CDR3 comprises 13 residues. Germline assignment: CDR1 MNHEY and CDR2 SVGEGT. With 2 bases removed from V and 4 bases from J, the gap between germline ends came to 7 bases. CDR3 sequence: CASSYVGADTQYF. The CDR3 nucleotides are TGTGCCAGCAGTTACGTGGGGGCAGATACGCAGTATTTT.

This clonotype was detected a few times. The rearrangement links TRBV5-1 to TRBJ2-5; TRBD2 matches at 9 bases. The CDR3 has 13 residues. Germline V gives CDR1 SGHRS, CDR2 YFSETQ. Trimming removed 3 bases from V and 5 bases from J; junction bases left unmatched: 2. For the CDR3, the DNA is TGCGCCAGCAGCTGGACTAGCGTTGAGACCCAGTACTTC. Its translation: CASSWTSVETQYF.

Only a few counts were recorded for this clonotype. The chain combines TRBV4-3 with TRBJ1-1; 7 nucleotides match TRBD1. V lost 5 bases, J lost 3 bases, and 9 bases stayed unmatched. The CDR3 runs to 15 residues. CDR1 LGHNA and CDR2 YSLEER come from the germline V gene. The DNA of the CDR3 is TGCGCCAGCAGCGCGACAGGGATTGGGGACACTGAAGCTTTCTTT. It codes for CASSATGIGDTEAFF.

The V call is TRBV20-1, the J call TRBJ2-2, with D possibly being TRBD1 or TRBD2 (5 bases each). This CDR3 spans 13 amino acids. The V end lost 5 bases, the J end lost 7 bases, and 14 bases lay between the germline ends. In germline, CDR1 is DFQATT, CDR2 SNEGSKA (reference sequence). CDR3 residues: CSAPGRSNGELFF. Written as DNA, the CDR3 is TGCAGTGCTCCGGGACGGTCCAACGGGGAGCTGTTTTTT.

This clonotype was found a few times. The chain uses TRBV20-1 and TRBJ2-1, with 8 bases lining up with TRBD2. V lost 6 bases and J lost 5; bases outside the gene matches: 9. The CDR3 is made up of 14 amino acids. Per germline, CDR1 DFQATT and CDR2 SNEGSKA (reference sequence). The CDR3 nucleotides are TGCAGTGCCCTTAGGGCGGGAGGTAACAATGAGCAGTTCTTC. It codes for CSALRAGGNNEQFF.

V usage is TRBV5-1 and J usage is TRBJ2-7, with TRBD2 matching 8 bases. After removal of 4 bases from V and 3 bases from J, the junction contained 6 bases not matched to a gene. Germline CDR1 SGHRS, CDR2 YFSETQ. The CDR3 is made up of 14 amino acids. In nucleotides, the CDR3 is TGCGCCAGCAGCAAGAGCGGGGGTAACTACGAGCAGTACTTC. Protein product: CASSKSGGNYEQYF.